Listed here are 19 T cell receptor beta chains from one sample, sequenced in a study of shared T cell receptors in the human thymus (dated by TCRdb to 2020 to 2022). Libraries were made using the immunoSEQ multiplex PCR assay. Here the immuneACCESS table is served through TCRdb, limited to in-frame sequences with V and J called. Missing clones are a known gap in these copies; in checked studies unresolved V genes cover under half, and the rest lacks a known reason. The sample table lists hundreds of thousands of clones, about 90% of them with a count of one. The ten largest clonotypes hold about 0.0094% of the sample. This same sample was also part of a study on human thymus T cells.

Sequences were obtained from thymocytes. The origin of the receptors is a boy younger than two with a congenital heart defect. Donor details come from another sample of the same person, matched by shared clones.

The V call is TRBV6-5, the J call TRBJ2-1, with 8 bases lining up with TRBD2. Losses at the gene ends were 8 bases for V and 4 bases for J; bases not matched to a gene: 10. Per germline, CDR1 MNHEY and CDR2 SVGAGI. The CDR3 has 15 residues. The CDR3: CASASGLDSYNEQFF. The CDR3 nucleotides are TGTGCCAGCGCATCGGGACTAGACAGTTACAATGAGCAGTTCTTC.

The rearrangement joins TRBV27 to TRBJ1-2, with 7 bases aligning to TRBD1. Germline V lookup: CDR1 MNHEY, CDR2 SMNVEV (reference sequence). J was trimmed by 6 bases and V by 4 bases; bases with no gene match: 14. The CDR3 contains 16 residues. The CDR3 nucleotides are TGTGCCAGCAGTTCCCTGACCGCCGGGACAGTGGATGGCTACACCTTC. Protein: CASSSLTAGTVDGYTF.

The V call is TRBV4-2, the J call TRBJ2-2; TRBD1 is a possible D gene (6 bases). This CDR3 has 14 residues. Germline-derived CDR1 and CDR2 are LGHNA and YNFKEQ. V was cut by 0 bases and J by 6 bases, with 8 bases left in between. Here the CDR3 reads CASSQEGAAGELFF. The CDR3 nucleotides read TGTGCCAGCAGCCAAGAGGGGGCGGCCGGGGAGCTGTTTTTT.

The gene calls are TRBV29-1 and TRBJ2-1; D possibly corresponds to TRBD2 (6 bases). Trimming left V 3 bases short and J 5 bases short, with 14 bases between. Per germline, CDR1 SQVTM and CDR2 ANQGSEA. This CDR3 comprises 14 residues. The CDR3 loop is CSVDVVEGNNEQFF. DNA of the CDR3: TGCAGCGTTGACGTAGTGGAGGGGAACAATGAGCAGTTCTTC.

The gene calls are TRBV4-1 and TRBJ1-1; TRBD1 aligns across 7 bases. V trimming: 3 bases; J trimming: 3 bases; junction bases outside the gene matches: 7. Germline CDR1 MGHRA, CDR2 YSYEKL. There are 15 residues in the CDR3. As DNA, the CDR3 is TGCGCCAGCAGCCACCAGGGGGTTGTTGACACTGAAGCTTTCTTT. Translating gives CASSHQGVVDTEAFF.

The chain carries TRBV27 and TRBJ1-6, with TRBD1 matching 7 bases. Per germline, CDR1 MNHEY and CDR2 SMNVEV (reference sequence). This CDR3 is 17 amino acids long. With 5 bases clipped from V and 4 bases from J, the junction kept 11 bases outside the gene matches. CDR3 loop: CASSSEPGQPYNSPLHF. Here the CDR3 DNA reads TGTGCCAGCAGTAGCGAACCGGGACAGCCATATAATTCACCCCTCCACTTT.

The chain has TRBV29-1 and TRBJ1-3; no firm D call. The germline gives CDR1 SQVTM, CDR2 ANQGSEA. The CDR3 covers 14 residues. Trimming took 1 base from V and 0 from J, leaving 7 bases between them. The CDR3 nucleotides are TGCAGCGTTGAAGCGGGGATCTCTGGAAACACCATATATTTT. Translating it yields CSVEAGISGNTIYF.

The chain recombines TRBV6-5 with TRBJ2-7, with TRBD1 matching over 9 bases. Germline trimming cut 6 bases from V and 2 bases from J; bases unmatched to any gene: 5. The CDR3 sequence is 14 residues long. CDR1 and CDR2 (germline): MNHEY, SVGAGI. The DNA for the CDR3 is TGTGCCAGCAGCCGCCGGGACAGGGCCTACGAGCAGTACTTC. It codes for CASSRRDRAYEQYF.

V gene TRBV10-3 combines with J gene TRBJ2-5; D perhaps matches TRBD1 (5 bases). The V gene lost 3 bases and the J gene lost 7 bases, with 15 bases spanning the gap. The germline CDR1 and CDR2 sequences are ENHRY and SYGVKD. The CDR3 has 14 residues. Here the CDR3 reads CAISETGPPGTQYF. The CDR3 DNA reads as TGTGCCATCAGTGAAACAGGCCCCCCTGGGACCCAGTACTTC.

The rearrangement links TRBV10-3 to TRBJ1-1, with TRBD1 matching 7 bases. The junction had 13 bases not matched to a gene; V was cut back by 6 bases and J by 3 bases. The CDR3 has 16 amino acids. CDR1 is ENHRY and CDR2 is SYGVKD in the germline V gene. The CDR3 coding sequence is TGTGCCATCAGCGGGACAAGGAGAGGGACAGACACTGAAGCTTTCTTT. This encodes CAISGTRRGTDTEAFF.

The chain recombines TRBV2 with TRBJ1-6; TRBD1 might be the D (6 bases). The CDR3 spans 13 residues. V was shortened by 3 bases and J by 10 bases, with 10 bases between the two germline ends. Germline V gives CDR1 SNHLY, CDR2 FYNNEI. The CDR3 is CASSDRGGSPLHF. The CDR3 region has the DNA TGTGCCAGCAGTGACAGGGGTGGATCACCCCTCCACTTT.

The count of this clone is one. This rearrangement joins TRBV14 to TRBJ2-1; a possible D gene is TRBD1 (6 bases). Trimming left V 8 bases short and J 4 bases short, with 12 bases between. The CDR3 is 13 residues long. Germline CDR1 reads SGHDN; CDR2 reads FVKESK. This CDR3 is CASSRTEYNEQFF. The CDR3 bases are TGTGCCAGCTCTCGGACAGAGTACAATGAGCAGTTCTTC.

In this sample, this clone turned up once. V and J are TRBV4-3 and TRBJ1-2, with 7 positions matching TRBD1. The germline CDR1 and CDR2 sequences are LGHNA and YSLEER. Unmatched junction bases numbered 5, after V lost 1 base and J lost 3 bases. CDR3 length: 15 residues. The CDR3 nucleotides read TGCGCCAGCAGCCAAGTGGGAGGACAGGACTATGGCTACACCTTC. Amino acid sequence: CASSQVGGQDYGYTF.

The chain uses TRBV5-1 and TRBJ1-5; TRBD1 aligns across 11 bases. CDR1 and CDR2 (germline): SGHRS, YFSETQ. V lost 5 bases and J lost 4; bases outside the gene matches: 5. The length of the CDR3 is 15 residues. CDR3 sequence: CASRPDRGQNQPQHF. The CDR3 DNA follows: TGCGCCAGCAGACCGGACAGGGGGCAGAATCAGCCCCAGCATTTT.

The chain is built from TRBV4-3 and TRBJ2-1; 9 positions match TRBD1. This CDR3 has 17 residues. Germline V CDR1 and CDR2: LGHNA, YSLEER. The ends lost 0 bases at V and 6 bases at J; junction bases unmatched: 9. Here the CDR3 DNA reads TGCGCCAGCAGCCAAGAGGGTTTAGGGACAGGGCGCAATGAGCAGTTCTTC. This translates into CASSQEGLGTGRNEQFF.

The genes are TRBV7-8 and TRBJ2-7; 9 nucleotides agree with TRBD2. V gave up 1 base and J gave up 3 bases; unmatched junction bases: 4. Germline CDR1 and CDR2: SGHVS and FQNEAQ. This CDR3 region has 15 residues. For the CDR3, the DNA is TGTGCCAGCAGCTTAGTGGCGGGAGGGTTCTACGAGCAGTACTTC. It specifies CASSLVAGGFYEQYF.

The chain uses TRBV6-5 and TRBJ1-2, with 9 bases identical to TRBD1. J gave up 2 bases and V 6 bases, and 7 bases lay outside the gene matches. The CDR3 extends over 15 amino acids. In germline, CDR1 is MNHEY, CDR2 SVGAGI. The CDR3 here is CASSPRQGGNYGYTF. CDR3 bases: TGTGCCAGCAGCCCAAGACAGGGGGGAAACTATGGCTACACCTTC.

The V gene is TRBV6-1, the J gene TRBJ1-5; 7 positions agree with TRBD1. V lost 6 bases and J lost 4; bases outside the gene matches: 9. The germline gives CDR1 MNHNS, CDR2 SASEGT. The CDR3 is 15 amino acids. The CDR3 sequence is CASSTPGQPNQPQHF. Written as DNA, the CDR3 is TGTGCCAGCAGCACCCCGGGACAGCCTAATCAGCCCCAGCATTTT.

The genes are TRBV16 and TRBJ2-1; D is possibly TRBD2 (5 bases). Trimming cost V 4 bases and J 9 bases, with 22 bases left between them. This CDR3 spans 16 amino acids. CDR1 is KGHSY and CDR2 is FQNENV in the germline V gene. Here the CDR3 reads CASSPRVTSAVGEQFF. As DNA, the CDR3 is TGTGCCAGCAGCCCGCGGGTAACTAGTGCCGTGGGTGAGCAGTTCTTC.